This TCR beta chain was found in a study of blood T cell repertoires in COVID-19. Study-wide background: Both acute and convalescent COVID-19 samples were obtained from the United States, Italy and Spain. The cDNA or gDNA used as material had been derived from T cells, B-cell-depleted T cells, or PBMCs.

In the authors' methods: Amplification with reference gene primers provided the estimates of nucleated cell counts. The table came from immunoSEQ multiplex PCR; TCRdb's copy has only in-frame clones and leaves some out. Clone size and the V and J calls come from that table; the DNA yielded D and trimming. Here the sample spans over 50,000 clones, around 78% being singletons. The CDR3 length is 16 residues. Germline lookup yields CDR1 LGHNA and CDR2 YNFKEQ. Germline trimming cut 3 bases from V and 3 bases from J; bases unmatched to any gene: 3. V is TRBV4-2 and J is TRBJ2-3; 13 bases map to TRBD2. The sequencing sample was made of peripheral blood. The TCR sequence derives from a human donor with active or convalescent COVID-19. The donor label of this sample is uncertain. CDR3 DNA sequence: TGTGCCAGCAGCCAGCAACTAGCGGGGGGGACAGATACGCAGTATTTT. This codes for CASSQQLAGGTDTQYF.